One TCR beta chain is described in this entry. Its antigen remains unknown. Described treatment: roughly 19 received Ad26.COV2.S at low or high dose, single or two shots; about 5 received placebo; per-sample allocation not given. Material that was analyzed had been drawn on day 63 after the first vaccine or placebo injection. The data originate from a study of Ad26.COV2.S vaccination and SARS-CoV-2 variants. About the study: Donor got 5x10^10 or 1x10^11 viral particles of Ad26.COV2.S. Study-wide results and caveats: Considerable breadth of spike-specific CD8+ and CD4+ T cell responses has reportedly been documented following vaccination. The TCR breadth and depth analyses may have understated or missed part of the total T cell responses. With respect to non-spike TCR breadth, vaccine and placebo recipients were similar.

Measured with immunoSEQ multiplex PCR; TCRdb has only the in-frame clones, and not every one. The repertoire includes about 350,000 clones, roughly 90% of them detected once, and about 4.6% sits in the top ten. Germline values: CDR1 ENHRY, CDR2 SYGVKD. The V end was cut by 3 bases, the J end by 0 bases, with 8 bases between. The CDR3 runs to 14 residues. This chain joins TRBV10-3 and TRBJ2-5, with a weak D call TRBD2 (6 bases). The receptor's source is a person between 18 and 65 years old who received the Ad26.COV2.S COVID-19 vaccine or a placebo. Specimen: peripheral blood, collected in a trial of Ad26.COV2.S vaccine versus placebo. CDR3 sequence: CAISDRTNQETQYF. CDR3 coding DNA: TGTGCCATCAGTGACAGGACTAACCAAGAGACCCAGTACTTC.